This T cell receptor beta chain was sequenced during a study of T-cell reconstitution after alpha-beta-depleted transplantation in children. Study-level findings and limits: From newly produced T cells came most of the T-cell counts and diversity one year after transplant. Surviving recipient T cells and thymic progenitors produced the high day-60 TCRbeta diversity seen in some patients. Reportedly, roughly two months post-transplant, alpha-beta T cells arose from several hundred expanded graft clones.

Preparation of the TCRbeta library used unique molecular identifiers. Using its own MiXCR run on the PCR reads, TCRdb lists one record per CDR3 protein. The sample includes approximately 650,000 distinct CDR3 sequences, around 13% of them seen just once. Ten or more counts support this clonotype. Its antigen is as yet unknown. V gave up 7 bases and J gave up 7 bases; unmatched junction bases: 8. Germline CDR1 ENHRY, CDR2 SYGVKD. The CDR3 is 14 amino acids. The TCR was taken from a girl under 10 years old with congenital amegakaryocytic thrombocytopenia, due to receive a stem cell transplant. This chain uses TRBV10-3 with TRBJ2-1; 9 bases map to TRBD1. The sample in question was PBMCs, obtained before TCRalphabeta/CD19-depleted stem cell transplant. DNA of the CDR3: TGTGCCATCACCATGGGACAGGGCGGAAATGAGCAGTTCTTC. As protein: CAITMGQGGNEQFF.